One and the same sample provided the 27 T cell receptor beta chains below, sequenced in a study of blood T cell repertoires in COVID-19 (TCRdb year 2020). Library preparation was by the immunoSEQ multiplex PCR assay. The immuneACCESS repertoire file appears here via TCRdb, limited to in-frame rearrangements. These files lack a portion of the clones; in checked studies, under half of the deficit traces to unresolved V genes, and the cause of the others is not known. This sample has 270,000 or so clones in its table, and 85% of those were observed once. The ten largest clones add up to 5% to 8% of the sample. The sequenced sample was PBMCs or T cells enriched from blood (not recorded which). Receptor source: a woman between 50 and 59 years old who had been exposed to COVID-19.

This chain joins TRBV4-3 and TRBJ2-2, with a possible D match to TRBD1 (5 bases). From germline, CDR1 is LGHNA and CDR2 YSLEER. V lost 0 bases, J lost 0 bases, and 8 bases lay in between. The CDR3 spans 16 residues. For the CDR3, the DNA is TGCGCCAGCAGCCAAGAAGGCAGGGCGAACACCGGGGAGCTGTTTTTT. As protein: CASSQEGRANTGELFF.

The chain carries TRBV10-3 and TRBJ2-3; possible D gene TRBD2, 5 bases. The CDR3 consists of 16 residues. Germline values: CDR1 ENHRY, CDR2 SYGVKD. Trimming removed 6 bases from V and 0 bases from J, with 16 bases in between. The CDR3 region is CAISLQDWSSTDTQYF. For the CDR3, the DNA is TGTGCCATCAGCCTCCAGGACTGGTCTAGCACAGATACGCAGTATTTT.

A single count supports this clone. This rearrangement joins TRBV25-1 to TRBJ1-1; D perhaps matches TRBD1 (6 bases). Trimming took 4 bases from V and 4 from J, leaving 16 bases between them. CDR3 length: 15 residues. Per germline, CDR1 MGHDK and CDR2 SYGVNS. The CDR3 here is CASSGVGRGGTEAFF. In nucleotides, the CDR3 is TGTGCCAGCAGTGGGGTTGGCAGGGGTGGCACTGAAGCTTTCTTT.

V is TRBV30 and J is TRBJ2-5; 9 positions match TRBD2. CDR1 and CDR2 (germline): GTSNPN, SVGIG (reference sequence). The CDR3 is 15 residues long. The junction had 9 bases not matched to a gene; V was cut back by 2 bases and J by 5 bases. In DNA form, the CDR3 reads TGTGCCTGGAGTCGCGGCGGGGGGGATCGGGAGACCCAGTACTTC. Protein product: CAWSRGGGDRETQYF.

This chain joins TRBV2 and TRBJ2-3; the D gene is possibly TRBD2 (6 bases). The CDR3 runs 12 residues. From germline, CDR1 is SNHLY and CDR2 FYNNEI. V lost 11 bases and J 1 base, leaving 10 bases between the germline ends. The CDR3 nucleotides read TGTGCCGACTGGGGGGGCACAGATACGCAGTATTTT. It is translated as CADWGGTDTQYF.

The rearrangement uses TRBV7-9 and TRBJ1-1; 8 nucleotides align to TRBD1. V was pared by 5 bases and J by 4 bases, with 12 bases of the junction left unmatched. CDR1 is SEHNR, CDR2 FQNEAQ, per germline (reference sequence). The CDR3 runs 16 residues. In DNA, the CDR3 is TGTGCCAGCAGCCCCCGGACAGGGCCTTTGGGCACTGAAGCTTTCTTT. This codes for CASSPRTGPLGTEAFF.

V and J are TRBV5-1 and TRBJ2-2; possible D gene TRBD1, 6 bases. V lost 4 bases and J 5 bases, leaving 15 bases between the germline ends. The CDR3 is made up of 15 amino acids. Looked up from germline, CDR1 is SGHRS and CDR2 is YFSETQ. The DNA of the CDR3 is TGCGCCAGCAGCAGTGGGACAAGGGGAACCGGGGAGCTGTTTTTT. This sequence encodes CASSSGTRGTGELFF. Full variable domain (remainder filled in from reference TRBV5-1 and TRBJ2-2): KAGVTQTPRYLIKTRGQQVTLSCSPISGHRSVSWYQQTPGQGLQFLFEYFSETQRNKGNFPGRFSGRQFSNSRSEMNVSTLELGDSALYLCASSSGTRGTGELFFGEGSRLTVL.

This clone was counted ten times or more. J is TRBJ2-3 and V is TRBV18; 8 bases are shared with TRBD2. Germline lookup yields CDR1 KGHSH and CDR2 LQKENI. V lost 0 bases and J lost 4; bases outside the gene matches: 12. The CDR3 contains 18 residues. The CDR3: CASSPPERGGRGADTQYF. CDR3 DNA: TGTGCCAGCTCACCACCGGAACGGGGGGGCCGGGGAGCAGATACGCAGTATTTT.

The rearrangement links TRBV30 to TRBJ2-7, with 9 bases identical to TRBD1. V shed 3 bases, J shed 3 bases, and the junction held 6 bases outside the gene matches. This CDR3 has 14 amino acids. Germline CDR1 and CDR2: GTSNPN and SVGIG (reference sequence). As DNA, the CDR3 is TGTGCCTGGAGGGACAGGGGAAACAGCTACGAGCAGTACTTC. Protein sequence: CAWRDRGNSYEQYF.

This clone has only a few counts. The chain employs TRBV9 and TRBJ1-2; no firm D call. The germline V and J ends were trimmed by 0 bases and 1 base, with 10 bases remaining between them. Looked up from germline, CDR1 is SGDLS and CDR2 is YYNGEE. CDR3 length: 15 amino acids. CDR3 sequence: CASSVGDGGNYGYTF. In nucleotides, the CDR3 is TGTGCCAGCAGCGTAGGAGACGGCGGTAACTATGGCTACACCTTC. The whole variable domain, remainder taken from reference TRBV9 and TRBJ1-2, is DSGVTQTPKHLITATGQRVTLRCSPRSGDLSVYWYQQSLDQGLQFLIQYYNGEERAKGNILERFSAQQFPDLHSELNLSSLELGDSALYFCASSVGDGGNYGYTFGSGTRLTVV.

The rearrangement uses TRBV28 and TRBJ1-3, with 7 bases lining up with TRBD1. V shed 2 bases, J shed 1 base, and the junction held 5 bases outside the gene matches. The germline CDR1 and CDR2 sequences are MDHEN and SYDVKM. The CDR3 consists of 16 residues. The chain's CDR3 is CASSLPGRGSGNTIYF. The CDR3 DNA follows: TGTGCCAGCAGTTTACCGGGCAGGGGGTCTGGAAACACCATATATTTT.

The chain joins TRBV19 to TRBJ2-1, with D perhaps TRBD1 (6 bases). The CDR3 runs to 16 residues. Trimming left V 1 base short and J 3 bases short, with 13 bases between. Per germline, CDR1 LNHDA and CDR2 SQIVND (reference sequence). The CDR3 here is CASSIAAGVSYNEQFF. In nucleotides, the CDR3 is TGTGCCAGTAGTATAGCGGCAGGGGTGAGCTACAATGAGCAGTTCTTC. Supplemented by reference TRBV19 and TRBJ2-1, the full variable domain reads DGGITQSPKYLFRKEGQNVTLSCEQNLNHDAMYWYRQDPGQGLRLIYYSQIVNDFQKGDIAEGYSVSREKKESFPLTVTSAQKNPTAFYLCASSIAAGVSYNEQFFGPGTRLTVL.

The chain carries TRBV12-3 or TRBV12-4 and TRBJ1-1, with no clear D. Trimming removed 5 bases from V and 11 bases from J, with 15 bases in between. This CDR3 comprises 12 residues. The CDR3 nucleotides read TGTGCCAGCAGTCTGGAGGGTGGTAGGGCTTTCTTT. Its protein is CASSLEGGRAFF.

The chain has TRBV7-9 and TRBJ1-4; 9 positions agree with TRBD1. CDR1 SEHNR and CDR2 FQNEAQ come from the germline V gene (reference sequence). There are 17 residues in the CDR3. V was clipped by 0 bases and J by 1 base; unmatched bases: 3. CDR3 sequence reads: CASSLAGTGRTNEKLFF. CDR3 coding DNA: TGTGCCAGCAGCTTAGCTGGGACAGGGAGAACTAATGAAAAACTGTTTTTT. The entire variable domain, with the rest obtained from reference TRBV7-9 and TRBJ1-4, is as follows: DTGVSQNPRHKITKRGQNVTFRCDPISEHNRLYWYRQTLGQGPEFLTYFQNEAQLEKSRLLSDRFSAERPKGSFSTLEIQRTEQGDSAMYLCASSLAGTGRTNEKLFFGSGTQLSVL.

J is TRBJ2-2 and V is TRBV7-2; TRBD1 aligns across 8 bases. The trim removed 2 bases at V and 6 bases at J, leaving 5 bases unmatched. CDR3 length: 15 amino acids. Germline V lookup: CDR1 SGHTA, CDR2 FQGNSA. This chain's CDR3 is CASSLRQGSPGELFF. DNA for the CDR3: TGTGCCAGCAGCTTACGACAGGGGAGCCCCGGGGAGCTGTTTTTT.

The rearrangement links TRBV28 to TRBJ1-4; tentative D call: TRBD1 (5 bases). Per the germline V gene, CDR1 is MDHEN and CDR2 is SYDVKM. V gave up 5 bases and J gave up 13 bases, with 20 bases separating them. The CDR3 has 14 amino acids. Here the CDR3 reads CASSPGGSRGALFF. CDR3 sequence (DNA): TGTGCCAGCAGTCCCGGGGGGAGCCGGGGTGCACTGTTTTTT.

The DNA for the CDR3 is TGTGCCAGGAGGGACAGGGGGGATGAAAAACTGTTTTTT. Protein sequence: CARRDRGDEKLFF. This sequence joins TRBV2 and TRBJ1-4; 11 nucleotides match TRBD1. Germline V gene lookup returns CDR1 SNHLY and CDR2 FYNNEI. V trimming: 9 bases; J trimming: 6 bases; junction bases outside the gene matches: 3. This CDR3 has 13 residues.

This sequence joins TRBV5-4 and TRBJ1-3, with no clear D. V was pared by 0 bases and J by 1 base, with 8 bases between. CDR3 length: 15 residues. CDR1 and CDR2 (germline): SGHNT, YYREEE (reference sequence). In DNA form, the CDR3 reads TGTGCCAGCAGCTTGGCGGGGTGGTCTGGAAACACCATATATTTT. Translated: CASSLAGWSGNTIYF.

The gene calls are TRBV28 and TRBJ2-4, with 10 nucleotides matching TRBD2. In germline, CDR1 is MDHEN, CDR2 SYDVKM. CDR3 length: 13 residues. J lost 5 bases, V lost 6 bases, and 1 base had no gene match. The CDR3 sequence: CASRSGGENIQYF. The CDR3 DNA follows: TGTGCCAGCAGGAGCGGGGGGGAAAACATTCAGTACTTC. Full variable domain (remainder filled in from reference TRBV28 and TRBJ2-4): DVKVTQSSRYLVKRTGEKVFLECVQDMDHENMFWYRQDPGLGLRLIYFSYDVKMKEKGDIPEGYSVSREKKERFSLILESASTNQTSMYLCASRSGGENIQYFGAGTRLSVL.

J is TRBJ1-1 and V is TRBV7-9; maybe TRBD1 (5 bases). Trimming left V 8 bases short and J 4 bases short, with 14 bases between. This CDR3 is built from 13 residues. Germline V gene data show CDR1 as SEHNR and CDR2 as FQNEAQ (reference sequence). The CDR3 DNA is TGTGCCAGCGAGGGACTCCTCGGCACTGAAGCTTTCTTT. It codes for CASEGLLGTEAFF.

The chain joins TRBV29-1 to TRBJ1-1; 8 positions match TRBD1. This CDR3 region has 16 residues. J gave up 1 base and V 6 bases, and 13 bases lay outside the gene matches. Germline values: CDR1 SQVTM, CDR2 ANQGSEA. The CDR3 nucleotides are TGCAGCGTGGCAGGGGGCTCAGGACCGGGGAACACTGAAGCTTTCTTT. Protein: CSVAGGSGPGNTEAFF.

V is TRBV5-4 and J is TRBJ2-7; tentatively, D is TRBD2 (5 bases). The CDR3 covers 17 residues. From germline, CDR1 is SGHNT and CDR2 YYREEE (reference sequence). Trimming stripped 0 bases from V and 2 bases from J, with 18 bases between. The CDR3 DNA follows: TGTGCCAGCAGCTTGGTACCGAGTGGGAGTTTGACCTACGAGCAGTACTTC. It yields the protein CASSLVPSGSLTYEQYF.

This clone was seen only a few times. The rearrangement uses TRBV6-5 and TRBJ1-1, with 9 bases lining up with TRBD1. The CDR3 is made up of 15 amino acids. V was clipped by 2 bases and J by 7 bases; unmatched bases: 8. CDR1 and CDR2 from the germline V gene are MNHEY and SVGAGI. CDR3 loop: CASSYAPGQGREAFF. The DNA of the CDR3 is TGTGCCAGCAGTTACGCCCCCGGACAGGGGCGTGAAGCTTTCTTT.

This rearrangement joins TRBV30 to TRBJ2-1; D is perhaps TRBD2 (5 bases). Trimming took 5 bases from V and 3 from J, leaving 17 bases between them. CDR1 is GTSNPN and CDR2 is SVGIG in the germline V gene (reference sequence). There are 15 residues in the CDR3. This CDR3 reads CAWGRGLADYNEQFF. The CDR3 bases are TGTGCCTGGGGGAGAGGGCTAGCCGACTACAATGAGCAGTTCTTC.

The chain couples TRBV10-2 to TRBJ1-2; perhaps TRBD1 as D (5 bases). Per germline, CDR1 WSHSY and CDR2 SAAADI. Trimming shortened V by 6 bases and J by 4 bases, and 18 bases separated the two germline ends. CDR3 length equals 15 residues. The CDR3 region has the DNA TGCGCCAGCAGGGCGGGGCTCCTGGGGGGCTATGGCTACACCTTC. Amino acids: CASRAGLLGGYGYTF.

The chain combines TRBV9 with TRBJ1-3; 7 nucleotides align to TRBD1. CDR1 is SGDLS and CDR2 is YYNGEE in the germline V gene. The CDR3 is 12 amino acids. The trim removed 7 bases at V and 4 bases at J, leaving 2 bases unmatched. The DNA for the CDR3 is TGTGCCAGCCAGGGGGAAGGAAACACCATATATTTT. Its protein product is CASQGEGNTIYF.

The chain links TRBV9 to TRBJ2-1; D not resolved. Deletions cut 5 bases from V and 6 bases from J, with 12 bases between. Germline CDR1 SGDLS, CDR2 YYNGEE. The CDR3 is 13 residues long. This CDR3 is CASSRDRSNEQFF. CDR3 DNA: TGTGCCAGCAGTAGAGACCGGAGCAATGAGCAGTTCTTC.